The T cell receptor beta chain described here comes from a study of T cell responses to AZD1222 COVID-19 vaccine. The repertoire was sequenced with immunoSEQ multiplex PCR; TCRdb's copy has only in-frame clones and lacks some. Here the sample spans fewer than 120,000 clones, roughly four fifths being singletons. This CDR3 comprises 15 residues. Per the germline V gene, CDR1 is LNHDA and CDR2 is SQIVND (reference sequence). Trimming shortened V by 3 bases and J by 7 bases, and 15 bases separated the two germline ends. This sample comprised peripheral blood, obtained on day 0 of AZD1222 vaccination. This clonotype was obtained from an adult in good health. V and J are TRBV19 and TRBJ2-2; perhaps TRBD2 as D (6 bases). CDR3 loop: CASSILSSVGGELFF. CDR3 DNA: TGTGCCAGTAGTATCTTGTCTAGCGTCGGCGGGGAGCTGTTTTTT.